This T cell receptor beta chain was retrieved from a study of T-cell memory formation after mild COVID-19. Whole-study results and caveats: Contracting clones from day 15 to 85 showed balanced CD4/CD8; later expanders favored CD4+. In pre-infection memory, a portion of responding clones appeared, which suggested that cross-reactive memory joined. The main location of contracting CD4+ clones was CM and EM, and that of contracting CD8+ clones was EMRA.

Germline values: CDR1 LGHNA, CDR2 YSLEER. This CDR3 spans 14 amino acids. The V and J ends lost 1 base and 1 base respectively, with 7 bases between them. From the 5' RACE reads, TCRdb called clonotypes with MiXCR, one entry per CDR3 protein. The sample includes about 250,000 distinct CDR3 sequences, 15% of them seen just once. This clonotype was seen a few times. Its matching antigen is unknown. The source is an adult woman who had mild COVID-19 (a few samples of this study predate the infection). Cell type and time point are not known. This rearrangement joins TRBV4-3 to TRBJ2-5; D uncertain. Specimen: PBMCs or a T cell subset sorted from them (not recorded which). The CDR3 coding sequence is TGCGCCAGCAGCCAAGGGGTAGCCCAAGAGACCCAGTACTTC. It codes for CASSQGVAQETQYF.